The 22 T cell receptor beta chains below were found in one sample sequenced in a study of cytomegalovirus exposure and HLA in healthy donors. Use of 60 Vbeta and 13 Jbeta primers characterized the PCR. This table comes from immunoSEQ multiplex PCR, and its TCRdb copy is limited to in-frame clones, with some not included. The sample yields around 150,000 clones, about four fifths seen once. Sequenced sample: PBMCs. Receptors originate from a human donor in good health.

The V gene is TRBV7-2, the J gene TRBJ2-1, with D maybe TRBD2 (6 bases). Germline CDR1 is SGHTA and CDR2 is FQGNSA. This CDR3 contains 15 residues. The germline V and J ends were trimmed by 1 base and 4 bases, with 11 bases remaining between them. CDR3 sequence (DNA): TGTGCCAGCAGCTTAGTGGTGGGGGGATACAATGAGCAGTTCTTC. As protein: CASSLVVGGYNEQFF.

The chain links TRBV14 to TRBJ2-7, with 10 bases fitting TRBD1. With V trimmed by 4 bases and J by 1 base, 7 bases remained unmatched. Germline values: CDR1 SGHDN, CDR2 FVKESK. The CDR3 sequence is 16 residues long. CDR3 protein: CASSRVRDRGSYEQYF. CDR3 nucleotide sequence: TGTGCCAGCAGCCGAGTACGGGACAGGGGATCCTACGAGCAGTACTTC.

The chain is built from TRBV27 and TRBJ1-4; TRBD1 matches 7 bases. Trimming at V came to 3 bases and at J to 2 bases, leaving 12 bases not matched to a gene. Germline V CDR1 and CDR2: MNHEY, SMNVEV (reference sequence). The CDR3 sequence is 18 residues long. The CDR3 coding sequence is TGTGCCAGCAGTTTCCTAAATCCTCTGGGACAGACTAATGAAAAACTGTTTTTT. Translated, it gives CASSFLNPLGQTNEKLFF.

This clone was detected a few times. The chain recombines TRBV6-6 with TRBJ1-4, with D tentatively TRBD1 (6 bases). Germline CDR1 reads MNHNY; CDR2 reads SVGAGI (reference sequence). Trimming shortened V by 0 bases and J by 6 bases, and 11 bases separated the two germline ends. The CDR3 consists of 15 residues. In DNA form, the CDR3 reads TGTGCCAGCAGTTACTCGACCAGGGGCCATGAAAAACTGTTTTTT. Translated, it gives CASSYSTRGHEKLFF.

The rearrangement uses TRBV19 and TRBJ1-6; D is ambiguous. Trimming stripped 4 bases from V and 7 bases from J, with 8 bases between. CDR3 length: 13 residues. CDR1 and CDR2 from the germline V gene are LNHDA and SQIVND (reference sequence). The CDR3 coding sequence is TGTGCCAGTAGTAACCAACAGAATTCACCCCTCCACTTT. Its translation: CASSNQQNSPLHF.

This rearrangement joins TRBV7-3 to TRBJ1-6, with D unclear. The CDR3 totals 14 residues. Germline V gene sequence: CDR1 SGHTA, CDR2 FQGTGA. The V and J ends lost 4 bases and 7 bases respectively, with 11 bases between them. The CDR3, as DNA: TGTGCCAGCAGCTCCGGGTCCCAGAATTCACCCCTCCACTTT. As protein: CASSSGSQNSPLHF.

The V gene is TRBV2, the J gene TRBJ1-4; D gene ambiguous. The ends were cut back, 4 bases at V and 4 bases at J, with 7 bases in the middle. The CDR3 totals 13 residues. Germline V CDR1 and CDR2: SNHLY, FYNNEI. The CDR3 DNA reads as TGTGCCAGCAGTGGGGCCCATAATGAAAAACTGTTTTTT. This codes for CASSGAHNEKLFF. The whole variable domain, remainder taken from reference TRBV2 and TRBJ1-4, is EPEVTQTPSHQVTQMGQEVILRCVPISNHLYFYWYRQILGQKVEFLVSFYNNEISEKSEIFDDQFSVERPDGSNFTLKIRSTKLEDSAMYFCASSGAHNEKLFFGSGTQLSVL.

This chain connects TRBV5-6 to TRBJ2-3; D perhaps matches TRBD2 (6 bases). V lost 6 bases and J 1 base, leaving 15 bases between the germline ends. Germline CDR1 SGHDT, CDR2 YYEEEE. This CDR3 region has 15 residues. CDR3 amino acids: CASTRELIGTDTQYF. The CDR3 bases are TGTGCCAGCACCCGGGAGTTGATTGGCACAGATACGCAGTATTTT.

The CDR3, as DNA: TGTGCCAGCAGCCAATCCCGACTAGCGGAGGGGGCCACTAGCACAGATACGCAGTATTTT. Protein sequence: CASSQSRLAEGATSTDTQYF. The chain recombines TRBV4-2 with TRBJ2-3; 9 positions agree with TRBD2. Per germline, CDR1 LGHNA and CDR2 YNFKEQ. The junction had 15 bases not matched to a gene; V was cut back by 2 bases and J by 0 bases. The CDR3 consists of 20 residues.

The chain uses TRBV6-5 and TRBJ1-6; possibly TRBD1 for D (6 bases). This CDR3 spans 14 amino acids. From germline, CDR1 is MNHEY and CDR2 SVGAGI. Trimming left V 8 bases short and J 10 bases short, with 18 bases between. The CDR3, as DNA: TGTGCCAGCGTCTATCGAGGGGGGGGATCACCCCTCCACTTT. Translation: CASVYRGGGSPLHF.

This sequence joins TRBV25-1 and TRBJ2-1, with 7 bases fitting TRBD1. CDR1 and CDR2 (germline): MGHDK, SYGVNS. Losses at the gene ends were 4 bases for V and 0 bases for J; bases not matched to a gene: 6. CDR3 length: 16 residues. CDR3 bases: TGTGCCAGCAGTGGGGACAGAAATTCCTCCTACAATGAGCAGTTCTTC. Residues: CASSGDRNSSYNEQFF.

This chain links TRBV5-8 with TRBJ2-3; 9 bases are a match to TRBD2. Germline loops: CDR1 SGHTS, CDR2 YDEGEE. Trimming at V came to 7 bases and at J to 0 bases, leaving 12 bases not matched to a gene. The CDR3 consists of 17 residues. CDR3 sequence: CASVAGLAVLSTDTQYF. Written as DNA, the CDR3 is TGTGCCAGCGTCGCGGGACTAGCCGTCTTGAGCACAGATACGCAGTATTTT. The variable domain in full, with the rest retrieved from reference TRBV5-8 and TRBJ2-3, is EAGVTQSPTHLIKTRGQQATLRCSPISGHTSVYWYQQALGLGLQFLLWYDEGEERNRGNFPPRFSGRQFPNYSSELNVNALELEDSALYLCASVAGLAVLSTDTQYFGPGTRLTVL.

The chain combines TRBV4-2 with TRBJ2-7; D is ambiguous. This CDR3 contains 15 residues. Trimming pared 1 base from V and 2 bases from J, leaving 12 bases between. CDR1 is LGHNA and CDR2 is YNFKEQ in the germline V gene. The CDR3 is CASSQGTANPYEQYF. The CDR3 nucleotides read TGTGCCAGCAGCCAAGGTACTGCCAATCCCTACGAGCAGTACTTC.

The V call is TRBV10-1, the J call TRBJ2-7, with D tentatively TRBD1 (6 bases). The germline V gene encodes CDR1 WNHNN and CDR2 SYGVQD (reference sequence). The CDR3 is 14 residues long. Trimming shortened V by 0 bases and J by 6 bases, and 12 bases separated the two germline ends. The CDR3 reads CASSESIQGFEQYF. CDR3 nucleotides: TGCGCCAGCAGTGAGTCGATACAGGGCTTCGAGCAGTACTTC.

J is TRBJ1-6 and V is TRBV7-2; TRBD1 aligns across 10 bases. Germline CDR1 SGHTA, CDR2 FQGNSA. The CDR3 is made up of 18 amino acids. After removal of 3 bases from V and 3 bases from J, the junction contained 8 bases not matched to a gene. The CDR3 loop reads CASSFKRDRGYYNSPLHF. CDR3 nucleotides: TGTGCCAGCAGCTTTAAAAGGGACAGGGGCTACTATAATTCACCCCTCCACTTT.

This chain links TRBV28 with TRBJ2-1; 11 nucleotides agree with TRBD2. With 2 bases clipped from V and 5 bases from J, the junction kept 8 bases outside the gene matches. CDR1 is MDHEN and CDR2 is SYDVKM in the germline V gene. The CDR3 covers 17 residues. DNA for the CDR3: TGTGCCAGCAGTTTAACCTCCGGGACTAGCGGAAACAATGAGCAGTTCTTC. Translated: CASSLTSGTSGNNEQFF.

The rearrangement links TRBV7-3 to TRBJ2-1; 7 bases match TRBD2. The CDR3 extends over 14 amino acids. V was clipped by 3 bases and J by 7 bases; unmatched bases: 6. Germline CDR1 reads SGHTA; CDR2 reads FQGTGA. CDR3 region: CASSFGGSNNEQFF. The CDR3 nucleotides are TGTGCCAGCAGCTTTGGCGGGAGTAATAATGAGCAGTTCTTC.

The chain combines TRBV7-9 with TRBJ2-7; maybe TRBD1 (6 bases). Germline V gives CDR1 SEHNR, CDR2 FQNEAQ (reference sequence). The CDR3 is 14 amino acids. With 2 bases removed from V and 4 bases from J, the gap between germline ends came to 12 bases. The CDR3: CASSLSGTLYEQYF. The CDR3 DNA follows: TGTGCCAGCAGCTTATCCGGGACACTTTACGAGCAGTACTTC.

The J gene is TRBJ2-7, the V gene TRBV13, with D perhaps matching TRBD2 (6 bases). Per the germline V gene, CDR1 is PRHDT and CDR2 is FYEKMQ (reference sequence). Trimming took 5 bases from V and 7 from J, leaving 18 bases between them. This CDR3 spans 14 amino acids. CDR3 coding DNA: TGTGCCAGCAGCGAGGGACTCACCGAGGGGGAGCAGTACTTC. Translation: CASSEGLTEGEQYF.

V is TRBV7-8 and J is TRBJ2-1, with 7 bases fitting TRBD1. Germline assignment: CDR1 SGHVS and CDR2 FQNEAQ. CDR3 length: 16 residues. V shed 2 bases, J shed 10 bases, and the junction held 14 bases outside the gene matches. CDR3 nucleotide sequence: TGTGCCAGCAGCTTAACCGGGACGGACAGGCTCGGGGAGCAGTTCTTC. This translates into CASSLTGTDRLGEQFF.

The chain links TRBV27 to TRBJ1-1; D call uncertain. The germline gives CDR1 MNHEY, CDR2 SMNVEV (reference sequence). The length of the CDR3 is 12 residues. V was clipped by 5 bases and J by 7 bases, with 11 bases between them. CDR3 sequence reads: CASSTGGGEAFF. The DNA of the CDR3 is TGTGCCAGCAGTACTGGAGGAGGTGAAGCTTTCTTT.

This clone appeared a few times. The J gene is TRBJ2-1, the V gene TRBV6-5, with 11 bases fitting TRBD2. V gave up 6 bases and J gave up 6 bases; unmatched junction bases: 7. Looked up from germline, CDR1 is MNHEY and CDR2 is SVGAGI. The CDR3 has 15 residues. CDR3 protein: CASSRTSGSFNEQFF. DNA of the CDR3: TGTGCCAGCAGCCGTACTAGCGGGAGCTTCAATGAGCAGTTCTTC.